This T cell receptor (beta chain) was captured in a study of blood T cell repertoires in COVID-19. Study as a whole: Nucleic acid was either cDNA or gDNA, and it came from T cells, B-cell-depleted T cells, or PBMCs.

In the study's own analysis: Estimates of nucleated cell counts were drawn from the amplification of reference gene primers. Sequenced by immunoSEQ multiplex PCR; TCRdb stores in-frame clones only, minus some. D and trimming come from the DNA, and the V and J calls and clone size come from that table. The repertoire includes some 530,000 clones, around 85% of them detected once, and around 7.9% sits in the top ten. Clinical histories supplied by participants themselves formed the basis of cohort assignment. Germline CDR1 is SEHNR and CDR2 is FQNEAQ (reference sequence). This CDR3 contains 15 residues. V lost 1 base and J 3 bases, leaving 9 bases between the germline ends.

The specimen sequenced was PBMCs or T cells enriched from blood (not recorded which). The TCR was taken from a woman aged 55 to 70 who had recovered from COVID-19. The chain joins TRBV7-9 to TRBJ2-2; D gene unclear. The CDR3 DNA is TGTGCCAGCAGCTTAGGCCGGGTGGACACCGGGGAGCTGTTTTTT. Translating it yields CASSLGRVDTGELFF.